This T cell receptor (beta chain) was captured in a study of cytomegalovirus exposure and HLA in healthy donors. Regarding donors, all were healthy bone marrow donors. Donors were ostensibly healthy at sampling, although undocumented immune exposures were probable. This CDR3 has 16 amino acids. Trimming removed 4 bases from V and 0 bases from J; junction bases left unmatched: 7. The germline V gene encodes CDR1 SGHRS and CDR2 YFSETQ. General study results and limits: In a later analysis, 15,000 to 20,000 TCR beta sequences were associated with HLA alleles at 0.05 false discovery rate.

Vbeta (60) and Jbeta (13) primers were used in the PCR. TCRdb's table, derived via immunoSEQ multiplex PCR, lists solely in-frame clones and lacks some. The sample consists of 150,000 to 200,000 clones, around three quarters of them appearing once. In regard to this clone: Antigen specificity is unknown.

This receptor was identified in a young woman in good health and CMV-seropositive. The sequencing input was PBMCs. The chain is built from TRBV5-1 and TRBJ2-3; 8 bases are shared with TRBD2. In DNA, the CDR3 is TGCGCCAGCAGCGGTGGACTAGCTGGGAGCACAGATACGCAGTATTTT. Amino acid sequence: CASSGGLAGSTDTQYF.